What follows are 25 T cell receptor beta chains derived from one specimen sequenced in a study of blood T cell repertoires in COVID-19. Profiled with immunoSEQ multiplex PCR; TCRdb holds only in-frame clones, not every one. The data contain approximately 280,000 clones, approximately 91% of them singletons. Material for sequencing was peripheral blood. All receptors derive from a man aged 50-60 years with acute or convalescent COVID-19.

This clone was seen a single time. The rearrangement joins TRBV5-4 to TRBJ1-1, with no clear D. The CDR3 has 17 amino acids. Germline values: CDR1 SGHNT, CDR2 YYREEE (reference sequence). Deletions cut 3 bases from V and 1 base from J, with 19 bases between. The CDR3 reads CASSSSPLGGPNTEAFF. As DNA, the CDR3 is TGTGCCAGCAGCTCCTCCCCCCTAGGCGGTCCGAACACTGAAGCTTTCTTT.

The chain carries TRBV6-5 and TRBJ1-5, with unresolved D. The germline CDR1 and CDR2 sequences are MNHEY and SVGAGI. The CDR3 is 15 residues long. V was pared by 2 bases and J by 7 bases, with 15 bases between. CDR3 sequence (DNA): TGTGCCAGCAGTTACAGGGAGGGAACGGGACAGCCCCAGCATTTT. Its translation is CASSYREGTGQPQHF.

The CDR3 is CASSFLRDTQYF. In DNA form, the CDR3 reads TGTGCCAGCAGTTTTCTCAGGGATACGCAGTATTTT. The chain uses TRBV12-3 or TRBV12-4 and TRBJ2-3; no clear D gene. The CDR3 length is 12 residues. V was clipped by 3 bases and J by 6 bases, with 7 bases between them.

V and J are TRBV20-1 and TRBJ2-1; D gene uncertain. The germline V gene has CDR1 DFQATT and CDR2 SNEGSKA (reference sequence). CDR3 length: 11 amino acids. Trimming left V 4 bases short and J 8 bases short, with 9 bases between. CDR3 amino acids: CSATSGHEQFF. The CDR3, as DNA: TGCAGTGCTACCTCTGGCCATGAGCAGTTCTTC.

The chain couples TRBV7-8 to TRBJ1-1; perhaps TRBD1 as D (5 bases). CDR1 and CDR2 from the germline V gene are SGHVS and FQNEAQ. Trimming removed 5 bases at V and 11 bases at J, with 27 bases between. CDR3 length equals 16 residues. CDR3 sequence (DNA): TGTGCCAGCAGCCCTATACCCGCTTACACGGGGGATATTGCTTTCTTT. It encodes CASSPIPAYTGDIAFF.

The gene calls are TRBV5-4 and TRBJ2-2, with 7 bases lining up with TRBD2. The germline V gene encodes CDR1 SGHNT and CDR2 YYREEE (reference sequence). J lost 4 bases, V lost 4 bases, and 10 bases had no gene match. There are 16 residues in the CDR3. CDR3: CASSKDGGWRTGELFF. CDR3 bases: TGTGCCAGCAGCAAGGACGGGGGGTGGCGCACCGGGGAGCTGTTTTTT.

The chain employs TRBV18 and TRBJ2-7; 8 nucleotides match TRBD1. With 6 bases clipped from V and 7 bases from J, the junction kept 8 bases outside the gene matches. Germline CDR1 is KGHSH and CDR2 is LQKENI. The CDR3 contains 13 residues. The CDR3 nucleotides are TGTGCCAGCTCGGCGTCAGGGGGCTATGAGCAGTACTTC. It codes for CASSASGGYEQYF.

The J gene is TRBJ1-2, the V gene TRBV12-3 or TRBV12-4, with 8 bases aligning to TRBD1. The V segment lost 5 bases and the J segment 8 bases; nucleotides outside the gene matches: 7. The CDR3 runs to 13 residues. CDR3 in DNA: TGTGCCAGCAGTCGGGACAGGATAGAGGGCTACACCTTC. It specifies CASSRDRIEGYTF.

The chain links TRBV15 to TRBJ1-5; D gene unclear. In germline, CDR1 is LNHNV, CDR2 YYDKDF (reference sequence). The CDR3 contains 18 residues. Between the trimmed V and J ends, which lost 4 bases and 0 bases, there was a span of 19 bases. The DNA of the CDR3 is TGTGCCACCAGCATAACGACACCGTACCTCTATAGCAATCAGCCCCAGCATTTT. Translated, it gives CATSITTPYLYSNQPQHF.

This clone was picked up a small number of times. The genes are TRBV14 and TRBJ1-1; unclear D gene. The CDR3 is 13 amino acids. Germline values: CDR1 SGHDN, CDR2 FVKESK. Trimming cost V 3 bases and J 1 base, with 6 bases left between them. CDR3 protein: CASSHLGNTEAFF. CDR3 sequence (DNA): TGTGCCAGCAGCCACCTCGGGAACACTGAAGCTTTCTTT. Drawing the rest from reference TRBV14 and TRBJ1-1, the complete variable domain is EAGVTQFPSHSVIEKGQTVTLRCDPISGHDNLYWYRRVMGKEIKFLLHFVKESKQDESGMPNNRFLAERTGGTYSTLKVQPAELEDSGVYFCASSHLGNTEAFFGQGTRLTVV.

The chain carries TRBV19 and TRBJ2-3; the match to TRBD1 covers 12 bases. V trimming: 5 bases; J trimming: 2 bases; junction bases outside the gene matches: 2. Germline values: CDR1 LNHDA, CDR2 SQIVND (reference sequence). This CDR3 is 15 amino acids long. CDR3 in DNA: TGTGCCAGTAGTTTGGGACAGGGGGCCACAGATACGCAGTATTTT. This encodes CASSLGQGATDTQYF.

The gene calls are TRBV3-1 (or the pseudogene TRBV3-2) and TRBJ1-4; unclear D gene. Trimming shortened V by 2 bases and J by 14 bases, and 9 bases separated the two germline ends. Germline loops: CDR1 LGHDT, CDR2 YNNKEL (reference sequence). This CDR3 spans 11 amino acids. CDR3 amino acids: CASSQNRRLFF. In DNA form, the CDR3 reads TGTGCCAGCAGCCAAAATAGGCGGCTGTTTTTT.

CDR3 DNA: TGTGCCAGCAGCCACGGCGGGTATCAGCCCCAGCATTTT. Amino acid sequence: CASSHGGYQPQHF. The rearrangement uses TRBV11-2 and TRBJ1-5, with D unresolved. Looked up from germline, CDR1 is SGHAT and CDR2 is FQNNGV. The CDR3 length is 13 residues. Between the trimmed V and J ends, which lost 5 bases and 5 bases, there was a span of 10 bases.

The chain is built from TRBV30 and TRBJ2-4, with D tentatively TRBD2 (5 bases). Germline V gene lookup returns CDR1 GTSNPN and CDR2 SVGIG (reference sequence). V was clipped by 4 bases and J by 8 bases, with 12 bases between them. The CDR3 has 12 residues. CDR3 nucleotide sequence: TGTGCCTGGAACCGGGGTGGGGACATTCAGTACTTC. Residues: CAWNRGGDIQYF. Full variable domain (missing parts from reference TRBV30 and TRBJ2-4): SQTIHQWPATLVQPVGSPLSLECTVEGTSNPNLYWYRQAAGRGLQLLFYSVGIGQISSEVPQNLSASRPQDRQFILSSKKLLLSDSGFYLCAWNRGGDIQYFGAGTRLSVL.

This clone was seen only a few times. CDR3 residues: CASSPPSGGAYNEQFF. The CDR3 nucleotides are TGTGCCAGCTCACCACCCTCGGGGGGCGCCTACAATGAGCAGTTCTTC. V gene TRBV18 combines with J gene TRBJ2-1, with D perhaps matching TRBD2 (7 bases). The germline V and J ends were trimmed by 0 bases and 2 bases, with 11 bases remaining between them. CDR1 is KGHSH, CDR2 LQKENI, per germline. The CDR3 runs 16 residues.

The rearrangement uses TRBV5-1 and TRBJ2-1, with 7 bases aligning to TRBD1. There are 15 residues in the CDR3. CDR1 and CDR2 (germline): SGHRS, YFSETQ. V lost 2 bases to trimming and J lost 4 bases; unmatched junction nucleotides: 6. CDR3 bases: TGCGCCAGCAGCTTTCCACAGGGGAGATACAATGAGCAGTTCTTC. It codes for CASSFPQGRYNEQFF.

This chain uses TRBV12-3 or TRBV12-4 with TRBJ2-7; the match to TRBD2 covers 7 bases. CDR3 length: 13 residues. V was pared by 6 bases and J by 2 bases, with 4 bases of the junction left unmatched. Here the CDR3 reads CASRRGLAYEQYF. The CDR3 region has the DNA TGTGCCAGCAGGCGAGGACTAGCCTACGAGCAGTACTTC.

In nucleotides, the CDR3 is TGTGCCAGCAGCTTAGGCAGGGATGGCTACACCTTC. Translated: CASSLGRDGYTF. The chain is built from TRBV7-2 and TRBJ1-2; tentatively, D is TRBD1 (5 bases). The ends were cut back, 1 base at V and 6 bases at J, with 6 bases in the middle. CDR1 and CDR2 (germline): SGHTA, FQGNSA. The CDR3 extends over 12 amino acids.

V and J are TRBV6-5 and TRBJ1-3; D is ambiguous. Trimming left V 5 bases short and J 2 bases short, with 4 bases between. Germline V gene data show CDR1 as MNHEY and CDR2 as SVGAGI. This CDR3 is 12 amino acids long. The CDR3 sequence: CASSRAGNTIYF. The CDR3 coding sequence is TGTGCCAGCAGTCGCGCTGGAAACACCATATATTTT.

The CDR3 sequence: CASSDRRAGEDIQYF. The CDR3 DNA reads TGTGCCAGCAGCGACAGGAGGGCGGGGGAAGACATTCAGTACTTC. The chain is built from TRBV7-9 and TRBJ2-4, with D tentatively TRBD2 (7 bases). Per germline, CDR1 SEHNR and CDR2 FQNEAQ (reference sequence). The V end was cut by 5 bases, the J end by 8 bases, with 19 bases between. The CDR3 sequence is 15 residues long.

This sequence joins TRBV5-1 and TRBJ2-5; 7 nucleotides line up with TRBD1. CDR1 and CDR2 (germline): SGHRS, YFSETQ. The trim removed 5 bases at V and 8 bases at J, leaving 27 bases unmatched. The CDR3 extends over 19 amino acids. The CDR3 sequence: CASRTTGQRPKRPMSTQYF. The CDR3 DNA follows: TGCGCCAGCAGAACGACGGGACAGCGTCCTAAGAGACCCATGAGTACCCAGTACTTC.

The chain recombines TRBV14 with TRBJ2-5; D is perhaps TRBD1 (5 bases). Germline CDR1 is SGHDN and CDR2 is FVKESK. This CDR3 has 16 residues. Trimming shortened V by 2 bases and J by 0 bases, and 13 bases separated the two germline ends. This CDR3 reads CASSQSLNRYQETQYF. Here the CDR3 DNA reads TGTGCCAGCAGCCAATCACTTAACAGGTACCAAGAGACCCAGTACTTC.

The CDR3 nucleotides read TGCGCCAGCAGCCAAGGACTAGCGGGGGGCGGAGAGCAGTACTTC. It encodes CASSQGLAGGGEQYF. The chain combines TRBV4-1 with TRBJ2-7; TRBD2 agrees at 13 bases. Germline V gives CDR1 MGHRA, CDR2 YSYEKL. V trimming: 1 base; J trimming: 7 bases; junction bases outside the gene matches: 4. The CDR3 spans 15 residues.

The sample holds one count of this clone. The chain employs TRBV10-3 and TRBJ2-1; maybe TRBD2 (5 bases). The V end lost 6 bases, the J end lost 7 bases, and 13 bases lay between the germline ends. CDR1 and CDR2 (germline): ENHRY, SYGVKD. The CDR3 totals 13 residues. CDR3 sequence: CAIRNPGGNEQFF. In DNA, the CDR3 is TGTGCCATCAGAAACCCCGGCGGGAATGAGCAGTTCTTC.

This chain uses TRBV14 with TRBJ2-7; D not certain. Germline assignment: CDR1 SGHDN and CDR2 FVKESK. Deletions cut 2 bases from V and 1 base from J, with 6 bases between. The CDR3 totals 13 residues. In DNA form, the CDR3 reads TGTGCCAGCAGCCAAATCAGTTCCTACGAGCAGTACTTC. It specifies CASSQISSYEQYF.